This T cell receptor (beta chain) was retrieved from a study of breast tumors, draining lymph nodes, adjacent tissues. CDR1 and CDR2 (germline): SNHLY, FYNNEI. The CDR3 is made up of 12 amino acids. TCRdb re-called the multiplex PCR reads with MiXCR, one entry per CDR3 protein. The sample lists about 17,000 distinct CDR3 sequences, roughly 60% occurring once. To note about this clonotype: One end of the junction varies from germline; a read error may be responsible.

This sequence joins TRBV2 and TRBJ2-1; possibly TRBD2 for D (5 bases). The sequencing input was tumor-adjacent breast tissue. The TCR was taken from a female donor with breast cancer. Some clones in this sample may be carry-over from other donors' samples. The CDR3: CASSERAGEQFF. The CDR3 region has the DNA TGTGCCAGTAGTGAACGTGCGGGTGAGCAGTTCTTC.